Below, 16 T cell receptor beta chains from the same sample are listed, as sequenced in a study of spatial heterogeneity in lung cancer. In TCRdb, the 5' RACE reads were re-called with MiXCR into one record per CDR3 protein. The profile shows 30,000 to 45,000 distinct CDR3 sequences, 6.5% to 9% of them singletons. Time point denoted: sample taken at primary tumor resection. The sequencing used PBMCs, collected at surgery. The receptor set was obtained from a female donor with early-stage non-small cell lung cancer.

This clonotype came up once. The chain recombines TRBV20-1 with TRBJ2-1; perhaps D is TRBD1 or TRBD2 (5 bases each). There are 14 residues in the CDR3. Germline CDR1 and CDR2: DFQATT and SNEGSKA (reference sequence). V was pared by 7 bases and J by 4 bases, with 17 bases between. The CDR3 protein is CSVLEGDLYNEQFF. The CDR3, as DNA: TGCAGTGTACTGGAAGGGGACCTTTACAATGAGCAGTTCTTC.

In its sample, this clonotype was seen many times. The chain employs TRBV10-3 and TRBJ1-5, with D possibly TRBD1 on 6 matching bases. The V end was cut by 7 bases, the J end by 4 bases, with 17 bases between. CDR3 length: 15 amino acids. The V gene's germline CDR1 is ENHRY and CDR2 SYGVKD. The CDR3 protein is CAINVPGDDNQPQHF. CDR3 nucleotide sequence: TGTGCCATCAATGTGCCAGGGGATGATAATCAGCCCCAGCATTTT.

This clonotype occurred many times. The V and J genes are TRBV7-2 and TRBJ2-3; D gene ambiguous. Germline loops: CDR1 SGHTA, CDR2 FQGNSA. The V end was cut by 5 bases, the J end by 5 bases, with 14 bases between. This CDR3 has 14 residues. The CDR3 loop is CASSPGYSEDTQYF. The CDR3 nucleotides read TGTGCCAGCAGCCCCGGGTATTCGGAAGATACGCAGTATTTT. Full variable domain (rest looked up from reference TRBV7-2 and TRBJ2-3): GAGVSQSPSNKVTEKGKDVELRCDPISGHTALYWYRQSLGQGLEFLIYFQGNSAPDKSGLPSDRFSAERTGGSVSTLTIQRTQQEDSAVYLCASSPGYSEDTQYFGPGTRLTVL.

This clonotype occurred a few times. This chain links TRBV12-3 or TRBV12-4 with TRBJ2-7; D not resolved. The CDR3 contains 13 residues. V lost 5 bases and J lost 3, with 11 bases in between. The CDR3 is CASSRSVSYEQYF. CDR3 sequence (DNA): TGTGCCAGCAGTCGGTCCGTCAGCTACGAGCAGTACTTC.

This clonotype appeared many times. The chain is built from TRBV5-1 and TRBJ2-7, with 7 positions matching TRBD2. Germline CDR1 SGHRS, CDR2 YFSETQ. The CDR3 is 15 residues long. V was clipped by 0 bases and J by 2 bases; unmatched bases: 5. This chain's CDR3 is CASSLDGREPYEQYF. CDR3 in DNA: TGCGCCAGCAGCTTGGATGGGCGGGAGCCCTACGAGCAGTACTTC.

This clonotype came up many times. The rearrangement uses TRBV5-1 and TRBJ2-1; TRBD2 agrees at 10 bases. Germline trimming cut 0 bases from V and 6 bases from J; bases unmatched to any gene: 3. This CDR3 has 15 amino acids. Germline V gene lookup returns CDR1 SGHRS and CDR2 YFSETQ. CDR3 nucleotides: TGCGCCAGCAGCTTGGTAGCGGGGGGTTTCAATGAGCAGTTCTTC. Its translation is CASSLVAGGFNEQFF.

This clonotype has a handful of counts. This chain links TRBV6-2 or TRBV6-3 with TRBJ2-1; 11 bases are shared with TRBD2. J gave up 0 bases and V 2 bases, and 6 bases lay outside the gene matches. The CDR3 is 18 residues long. The V gene's germline CDR1 is MNHEY and CDR2 SVGEGT. The CDR3 region is CASSYLAGGPSSYNEQFF. The CDR3 nucleotides are TGTGCCAGCAGTTACCTAGCGGGAGGTCCAAGCTCCTACAATGAGCAGTTCTTC.

The rearrangement uses TRBV6-1 and TRBJ2-3; TRBD2 agrees at 9 bases. CDR3 length: 15 residues. CDR1 is MNHNS, CDR2 SASEGT, per germline. After removal of 6 bases from V and 1 base from J, the junction contained 5 bases not matched to a gene. Here the CDR3 reads CASRKQRGGTDTQYF. The CDR3 DNA follows: TGTGCCAGCAGGAAACAGCGGGGGGGCACAGATACGCAGTATTTT.

This clonotype was observed at least ten times. This chain links TRBV7-2 with TRBJ2-1; unclear D gene. With 2 bases removed from V and 8 bases from J, the gap between germline ends came to 13 bases. CDR3 size: 14 residues. Per the germline V gene, CDR1 is SGHTA and CDR2 is FQGNSA. CDR3 in DNA: TGTGCCAGCAGCTTATTTAGTGAGTCTCATGAGCAGTTCTTC. The encoded protein is CASSLFSESHEQFF. Drawing the rest from reference TRBV7-2 and TRBJ2-1, the complete variable domain is GAGVSQSPSNKVTEKGKDVELRCDPISGHTALYWYRQSLGQGLEFLIYFQGNSAPDKSGLPSDRFSAERTGGSVSTLTIQRTQQEDSAVYLCASSLFSESHEQFFGPGTRLTVL.

The rearrangement joins TRBV7-9 to TRBJ1-2; 7 bases map to TRBD1. This CDR3 spans 15 amino acids. Unmatched junction bases numbered 7, after V lost 1 base and J lost 5 bases. Germline loops: CDR1 SEHNR, CDR2 FQNEAQ (reference sequence). The CDR3 protein is CASSLGGGTEYGYTF. The CDR3 coding sequence is TGTGCCAGCAGCTTAGGTGGAGGGACAGAATATGGCTACACCTTC.

This clonotype has ten or more counts. The chain carries TRBV29-1 and TRBJ2-3; D is perhaps TRBD1 (6 bases). With 6 bases removed from V and 4 bases from J, the gap between germline ends came to 17 bases. The CDR3 runs 14 residues. Germline lookup yields CDR1 SQVTM and CDR2 ANQGSEA. The CDR3 region is CSVVQGSSPDTQYF. The CDR3 region has the DNA TGCAGCGTAGTGCAGGGGAGTAGTCCAGATACGCAGTATTTT.

V is TRBV5-1 and J is TRBJ2-5; 14 positions agree with TRBD2. V dropped 7 bases and J dropped 2; count of bases not matched to a gene: 10. Per germline, CDR1 SGHRS and CDR2 YFSETQ. The CDR3 is 17 amino acids. The CDR3 loop reads CASAQWGLAGVQETQYF. DNA for the CDR3: TGCGCCAGCGCCCAATGGGGACTAGCGGGAGTTCAAGAGACCCAGTACTTC.

The chain recombines TRBV5-1 with TRBJ2-2; the D call may be TRBD1 or TRBD2 (5 bases each). V lost 3 bases and J lost 2, with 8 bases in between. CDR3 size: 14 residues. Germline V gene sequence: CDR1 SGHRS, CDR2 YFSETQ. The CDR3: CASSWGPNTGELFF. The CDR3 nucleotides are TGCGCCAGCAGCTGGGGACCCAACACCGGGGAGCTGTTTTTT.

The rearrangement joins TRBV10-3 to TRBJ2-2; 12 nucleotides line up with TRBD2. CDR1 is ENHRY and CDR2 is SYGVKD in the germline V gene. The V and J ends lost 2 bases and 5 bases, in that order; junction bases with no gene match: 0. The CDR3 has 15 residues. This CDR3 reads CAISETSGRTGELFF. CDR3 coding DNA: TGTGCCATCAGTGAGACTAGCGGGAGGACCGGGGAGCTGTTTTTT.

This clonotype was detected ten times or more. The genes are TRBV11-2 and TRBJ1-2; tentative D call: TRBD1 (5 bases). CDR1 is SGHAT, CDR2 FQNNGV, per germline. Trimming removed 7 bases from V and 4 bases from J, with 13 bases in between. The CDR3 runs to 13 residues. CDR3 sequence: CASTNTGGYGYTF. The CDR3 nucleotides read TGTGCCAGCACCAACACAGGCGGCTATGGCTACACCTTC. The variable domain in full, completed from reference TRBV11-2 and TRBJ1-2, reads EAGVAQSPRYKIIEKRQSVAFWCNPISGHATLYWYQQILGQGPKLLIQFQNNGVVDDSQLPKDRFSAERLKGVDSTLKIQPAKLEDSAVYLCASTNTGGYGYTFGSGTRLTVV.

This clonotype was detected ten times or more. The chain recombines TRBV5-1 with TRBJ2-2; a possible D gene is TRBD1 (5 bases). Trimming cost V 1 base and J 7 bases, with 8 bases left between them. In germline, CDR1 is SGHRS, CDR2 YFSETQ. The CDR3 is 13 residues long. CDR3 in DNA: TGCGCCAGCAGCTTGTTAGGACACGGGGAGCTGTTTTTT. It encodes CASSLLGHGELFF.